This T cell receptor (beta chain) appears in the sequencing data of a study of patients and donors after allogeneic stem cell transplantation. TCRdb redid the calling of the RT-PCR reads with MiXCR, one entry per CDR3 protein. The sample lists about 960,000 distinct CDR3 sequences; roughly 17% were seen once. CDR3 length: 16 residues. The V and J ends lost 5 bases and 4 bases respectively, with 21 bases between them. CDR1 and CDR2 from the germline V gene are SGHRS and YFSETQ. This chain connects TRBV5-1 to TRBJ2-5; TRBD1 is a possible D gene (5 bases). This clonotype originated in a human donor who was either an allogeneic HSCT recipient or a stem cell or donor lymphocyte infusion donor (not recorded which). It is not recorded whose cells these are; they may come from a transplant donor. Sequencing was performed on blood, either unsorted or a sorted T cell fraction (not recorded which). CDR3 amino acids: CASRSLQGSGRETQYF. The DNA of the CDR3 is TGCGCCAGCAGGAGTTTGCAGGGTTCGGGTAGAGAGACCCAGTACTTC.